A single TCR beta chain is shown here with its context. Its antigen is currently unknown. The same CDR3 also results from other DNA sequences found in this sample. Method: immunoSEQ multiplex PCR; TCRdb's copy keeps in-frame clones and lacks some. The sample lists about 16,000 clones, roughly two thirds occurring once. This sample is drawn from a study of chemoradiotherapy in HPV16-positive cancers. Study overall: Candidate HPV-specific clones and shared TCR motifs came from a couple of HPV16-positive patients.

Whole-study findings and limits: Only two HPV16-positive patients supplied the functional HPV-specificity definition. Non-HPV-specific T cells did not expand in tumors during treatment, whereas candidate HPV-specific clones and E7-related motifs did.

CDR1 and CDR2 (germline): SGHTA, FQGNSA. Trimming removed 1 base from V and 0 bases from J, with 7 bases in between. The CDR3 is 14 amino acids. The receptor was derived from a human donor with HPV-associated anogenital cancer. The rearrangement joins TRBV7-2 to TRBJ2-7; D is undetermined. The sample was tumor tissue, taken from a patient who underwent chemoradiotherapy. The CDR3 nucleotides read TGTGCCAGCAGCTTAGACCCGAGCTCCTACGAGCAGTACTTC. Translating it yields CASSLDPSSYEQYF.